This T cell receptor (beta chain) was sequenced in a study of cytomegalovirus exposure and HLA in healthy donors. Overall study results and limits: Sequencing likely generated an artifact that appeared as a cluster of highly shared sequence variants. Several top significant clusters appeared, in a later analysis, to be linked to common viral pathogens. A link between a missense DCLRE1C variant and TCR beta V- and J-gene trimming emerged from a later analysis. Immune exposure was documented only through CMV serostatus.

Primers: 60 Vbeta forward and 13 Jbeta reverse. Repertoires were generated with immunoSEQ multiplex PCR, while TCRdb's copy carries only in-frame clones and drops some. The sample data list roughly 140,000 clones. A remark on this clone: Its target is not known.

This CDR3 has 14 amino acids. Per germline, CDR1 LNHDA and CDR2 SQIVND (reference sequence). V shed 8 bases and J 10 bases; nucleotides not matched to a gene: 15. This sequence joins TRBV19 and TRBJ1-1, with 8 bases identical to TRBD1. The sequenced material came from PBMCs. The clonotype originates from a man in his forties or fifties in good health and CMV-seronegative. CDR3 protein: CASVDRGRLGGAFF. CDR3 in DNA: TGTGCCAGTGTAGACAGGGGTCGGCTAGGCGGAGCTTTCTTT. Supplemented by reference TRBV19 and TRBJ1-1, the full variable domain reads DGGITQSPKYLFRKEGQNVTLSCEQNLNHDAMYWYRQDPGQGLRLIYYSQIVNDFQKGDIAEGYSVSREKKESFPLTVTSAQKNPTAFYLCASVDRGRLGGAFFGQGTRLTVV.